This T cell receptor beta chain was sequenced in a study of OX40 agonist ivuxolimab in advanced cancers. General study points: Researchers did not determine the expanded peripheral T cells' antigen specificity.

Produced via immunoSEQ multiplex PCR; TCRdb's table is partial and in-frame only. Among tens of thousands of clones listed, approximately 92% were seen once. Germline CDR1 and CDR2: MDHEN and SYDVKM. The V end was cut by 1 base, the J end by 1 base, with 10 bases between. This CDR3 contains 15 residues. This clone was seen a single time. The target antigen is unknown. The material sequenced was CD4+ or CD8+ T cells sorted from blood, taken in a trial of the OX40 agonist ivuxolimab. V usage is TRBV28 and J usage is TRBJ1-1; D might be TRBD1 (6 bases). The sequence derives from an adult with an advanced solid tumor such as melanoma, head and neck, liver or kidney cancer. CDR3 sequence: CASSLLGGENTEAFF. In nucleotides, the CDR3 is TGTGCCAGCAGTTTATTGGGGGGCGAGAACACTGAAGCTTTCTTT.